This T cell receptor (beta chain) appears in the sequencing data of a study of blood T cell repertoires in COVID-19. Overall study context: Sources were T cells, B-cell-depleted T cells, or PBMCs; the material itself was cDNA or gDNA.

In the study's own analysis: Reference gene primers were amplified, and this amplification served to estimate nucleated cell counts. The assay was immunoSEQ multiplex PCR, and TCRdb's table has in-frame clones only and misses some. That table furnishes V, J and clone size, whereas the DNA furnished D and trimming. Among around 270,000 clones listed, around 81% were seen once. This clone was picked up one time. Seattle cases were enrolled at active infection and followed longitudinally. Trimming stripped 2 bases from V and 11 bases from J, with 13 bases between. The CDR3 is 13 residues long. Germline lookup yields CDR1 LGHDT and CDR2 YNNKEL (reference sequence).

This chain uses TRBV3-1 (or the pseudogene TRBV3-2) with TRBJ1-5, with D possibly being TRBD1 (6 bases). Sequencing input: peripheral blood. The receptor was isolated from a person between 65 and 80 years old with COVID-19, enrolled during active disease. The CDR3 here is CASSQIQGIAQHF. Here the CDR3 DNA reads TGTGCCAGCAGCCAAATCCAGGGGATAGCCCAGCATTTT.